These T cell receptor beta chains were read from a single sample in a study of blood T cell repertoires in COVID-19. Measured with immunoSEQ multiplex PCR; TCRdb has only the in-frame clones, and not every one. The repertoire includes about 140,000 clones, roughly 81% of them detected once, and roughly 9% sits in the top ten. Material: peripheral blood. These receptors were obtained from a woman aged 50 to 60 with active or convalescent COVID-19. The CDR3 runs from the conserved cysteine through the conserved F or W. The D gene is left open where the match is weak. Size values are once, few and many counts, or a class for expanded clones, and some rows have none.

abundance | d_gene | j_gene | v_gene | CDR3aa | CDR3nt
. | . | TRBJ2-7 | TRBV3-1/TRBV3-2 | CASSMGSEQYF | TGTGCCAGCAGTATGGGCTCCGAGCAGTACTTC
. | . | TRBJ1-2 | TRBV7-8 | CASSLSVRPTEPGVGYTF | TGTGCCAGCAGCTTAAGCGTCAGACCTACAGAGCCCGGGGTCGGCTACACCTTC
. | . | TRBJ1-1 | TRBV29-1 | CSVAWGPNTEAFF | TGCAGCGTTGCGTGGGGGCCAAACACTGAAGCTTTCTTT
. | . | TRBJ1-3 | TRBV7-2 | CASSLRGGNTIYF | TGTGCCAGCAGCTTAAGGGGAGGAAACACCATATATTTT
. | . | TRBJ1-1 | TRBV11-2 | CASSSGTEAFF | TGTGCCAGCAGCTCCGGCACTGAAGCTTTCTTT
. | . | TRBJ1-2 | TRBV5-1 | CASSLKLRSNYGYTF | TGCGCCAGCAGCTTGAAACTCAGGTCTAACTATGGCTACACCTTC
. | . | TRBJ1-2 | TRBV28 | CASSFGGGRSNYGYTF | TGTGCCAGCAGTTTCGGGGGGGGCAGGTCTAACTATGGCTACACCTTC
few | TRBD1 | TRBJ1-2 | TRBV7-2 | CASSLWDSWGYTF | TGTGCCAGCAGCTTATGGGACAGTTGGGGCTACACCTTC
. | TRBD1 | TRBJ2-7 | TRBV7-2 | CASSARDRGLGEQYF | TGTGCCAGCAGCGCAAGGGACAGGGGGCTGGGTGAGCAGTACTTC
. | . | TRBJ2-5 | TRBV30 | CAWSQGGRETQYF | TGTGCCTGGAGTCAGGGGGGAAGGGAGACCCAGTACTTC
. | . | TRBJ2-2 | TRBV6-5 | CASSSDRRTGELFF | TGTGCCAGCAGTTCAGACAGGAGAACCGGGGAGCTGTTTTTT
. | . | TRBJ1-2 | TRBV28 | CASTSMGPGGSGYTF | TGTGCCAGCACCTCGATGGGCCCGGGGGGTTCTGGCTACACCTTC
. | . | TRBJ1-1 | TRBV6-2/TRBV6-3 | CASSYSPGILMNTEAFF | TGTGCCAGCAGTTACTCGCCGGGAATCCTCATGAACACTGAAGCTTTCTTT
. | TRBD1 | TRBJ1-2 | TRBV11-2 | CASSDRDRPRLGYTF | TGTGCCAGCAGCGACCGGGACAGACCTCGGCTTGGCTACACCTTC
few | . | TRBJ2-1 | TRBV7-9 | CASSPRRGRTSDNEQFF | TGTGCCAGCAGCCCTAGGAGGGGGCGAACTTCTGATAATGAGCAGTTCTTC
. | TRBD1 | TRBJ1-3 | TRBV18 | CASSPPVGQIYSGNTIYF | TGTGCCAGCTCACCACCGGTGGGACAGATATATTCTGGAAACACCATATATTTT
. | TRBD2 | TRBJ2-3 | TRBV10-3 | CAISEPGLAGAADTQYF | TGTGCCATCAGTGAACCGGGACTAGCGGGAGCCGCAGATACGCAGTATTTT
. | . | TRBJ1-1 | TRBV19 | CASGDANTEAFF | TGTGCCAGCGGGGATGCGAACACTGAAGCTTTCTTT
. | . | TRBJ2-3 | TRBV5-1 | CASSAGRVGGLSTDTQYF | TGCGCCAGCAGCGCAGGCAGGGTCGGGGGGCTTAGCACAGATACGCAGTATTTT
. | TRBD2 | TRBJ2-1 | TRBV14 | CASSQDRLAGGRDEQFF | TGTGCCAGCAGCCAAGACCGACTAGCGGGAGGTAGGGATGAGCAGTTCTTC
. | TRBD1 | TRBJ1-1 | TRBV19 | CASSRTGTGRMNTEAFF | TGTGCCAGTAGTAGAACCGGGACAGGGCGTATGAACACTGAAGCTTTCTTT
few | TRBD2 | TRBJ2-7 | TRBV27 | CASTPLASGSNEQYF | TGTGCCAGCACCCCATTGGCCAGCGGGAGCAACGAGCAGTACTTC
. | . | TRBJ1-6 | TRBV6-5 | CASSPQGRMNSPLHF | TGTGCCAGCAGTCCTCAGGGTAGAATGAATTCACCCCTCCACTTT
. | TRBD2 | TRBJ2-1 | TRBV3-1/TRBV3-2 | CASSQTSGSPSYNEQFF | TGTGCCAGCAGCCAGACTAGCGGGAGTCCCAGCTACAATGAGCAGTTCTTC
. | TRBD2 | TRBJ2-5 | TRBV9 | CASSNLGGREGTQYF | TGTGCCAGCAGCAACCTCGGCGGGAGGGAGGGGACCCAGTACTTC
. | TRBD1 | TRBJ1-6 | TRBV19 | CASSTRTGTNSPLHF | TGTGCCAGTAGTACCAGGACAGGGACTAATTCACCCCTCCACTTT
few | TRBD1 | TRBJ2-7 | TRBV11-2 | CASSLDRDREQYF | TGTGCCAGCAGCTTAGATCGGGACAGGGAGCAGTACTTC
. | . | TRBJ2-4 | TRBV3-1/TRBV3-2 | CASSQGTSIQYF | TGTGCCAGCAGCCAAGGCACTAGTATTCAGTACTTC
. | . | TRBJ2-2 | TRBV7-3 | CASSLTPGLYTGELFF | TGTGCCAGCAGCTTAACGCCGGGACTTTACACCGGGGAGCTGTTTTTT
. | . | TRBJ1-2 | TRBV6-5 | CASRARTAHWPVF | TGTGCCAGCAGGGCTAGGACAGCACACTGGCCCGTCTTC
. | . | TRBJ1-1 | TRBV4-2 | CASTRGGSNPEAFF | TGTGCCAGCACCCGGGGAGGTAGTAACCCTGAAGCTTTCTTT
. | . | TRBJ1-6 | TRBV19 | CASSPDILSSYNSPLHF | TGTGCCAGCTCACCGGACATACTAAGCTCCTATAATTCACCCCTCCACTTT
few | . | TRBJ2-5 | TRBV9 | CASSVRDWETQYF | TGTGCCAGCAGCGTACGAGATTGGGAGACCCAGTACTTC
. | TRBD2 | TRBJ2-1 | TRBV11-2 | CASSPGLASGGQFF | TGTGCCAGCAGCCCTGGACTAGCTTCTGGCGGGCAGTTCTTC
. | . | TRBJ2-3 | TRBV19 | CASSRDRRAGGRTDTQYF | TGTGCCAGTAGTCGGGACAGAAGGGCGGGGGGCCGCACAGATACGCAGTATTTT
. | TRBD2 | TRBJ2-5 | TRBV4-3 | CASSQGLGETQYF | TGCGCCAGCAGCCAGGGACTAGGAGAGACCCAGTACTTC
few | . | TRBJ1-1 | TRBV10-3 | CAISVAGVSTEAFF | TGTGCCATCAGTGTAGCGGGCGTATCCACTGAAGCTTTCTTT
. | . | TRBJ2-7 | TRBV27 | CASSLSWRGHEQYF | TGTGCCAGCAGTTTATCATGGAGGGGACACGAGCAGTACTTC
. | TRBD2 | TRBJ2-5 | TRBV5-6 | CASSSLAGGWETQYF | TGTGCCAGCAGCTCGTTAGCGGGAGGATGGGAGACCCAGTACTTC
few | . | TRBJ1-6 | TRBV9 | CASSATQSDSPLHF | TGTGCCAGCAGCGCGACTCAGTCGGATTCACCCCTCCACTTT
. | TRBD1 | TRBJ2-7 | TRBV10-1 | CASRRKGQGDYEQYF | TGCGCCAGCAGACGTAAGGGACAGGGGGACTACGAGCAGTACTTC
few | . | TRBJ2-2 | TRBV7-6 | CASSVQGRVPTGELFF | TGTGCCAGCAGCGTACAGGGCCGAGTGCCCACCGGGGAGCTGTTTTTT
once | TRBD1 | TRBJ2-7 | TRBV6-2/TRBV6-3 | CASSPQRDRASEQYF | TGTGCCAGCAGTCCGCAACGGGACAGGGCCAGCGAGCAGTACTTC
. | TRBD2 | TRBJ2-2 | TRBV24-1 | CATSDLAGADNTGELFF | TGTGCCACCAGTGATCTAGCGGGAGCGGATAACACCGGGGAGCTGTTTTTT
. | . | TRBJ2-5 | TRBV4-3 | CASSQSGVSETQYF | TGCGCCAGCAGCCAATCGGGGGTATCGGAGACCCAGTACTTC
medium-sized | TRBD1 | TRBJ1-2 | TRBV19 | CASSSRGQGYGYTF | TGTGCCAGTAGTTCAAGGGGACAGGGATATGGCTACACCTTC
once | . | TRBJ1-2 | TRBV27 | CASSSSVEGGGYTF | TGTGCCAGCAGTTCCTCGGTAGAGGGGGGGGGCTACACCTTC
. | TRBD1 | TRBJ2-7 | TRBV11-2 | CASSLAQGAGEQYF | TGTGCCAGCAGCTTAGCCCAGGGGGCCGGGGAGCAGTACTTC